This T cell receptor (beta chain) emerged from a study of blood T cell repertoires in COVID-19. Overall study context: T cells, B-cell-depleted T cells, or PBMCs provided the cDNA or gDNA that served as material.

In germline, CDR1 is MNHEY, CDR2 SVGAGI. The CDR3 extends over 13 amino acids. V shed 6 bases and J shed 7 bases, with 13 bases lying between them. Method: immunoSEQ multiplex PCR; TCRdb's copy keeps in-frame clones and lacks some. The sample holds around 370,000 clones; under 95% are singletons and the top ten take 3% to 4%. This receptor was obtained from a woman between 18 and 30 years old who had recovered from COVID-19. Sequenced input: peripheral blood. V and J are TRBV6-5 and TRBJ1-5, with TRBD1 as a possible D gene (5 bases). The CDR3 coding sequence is TGTGCCAGCAGCCAACAGGTTCGACAGCCCCAGCATTTT. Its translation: CASSQQVRQPQHF.